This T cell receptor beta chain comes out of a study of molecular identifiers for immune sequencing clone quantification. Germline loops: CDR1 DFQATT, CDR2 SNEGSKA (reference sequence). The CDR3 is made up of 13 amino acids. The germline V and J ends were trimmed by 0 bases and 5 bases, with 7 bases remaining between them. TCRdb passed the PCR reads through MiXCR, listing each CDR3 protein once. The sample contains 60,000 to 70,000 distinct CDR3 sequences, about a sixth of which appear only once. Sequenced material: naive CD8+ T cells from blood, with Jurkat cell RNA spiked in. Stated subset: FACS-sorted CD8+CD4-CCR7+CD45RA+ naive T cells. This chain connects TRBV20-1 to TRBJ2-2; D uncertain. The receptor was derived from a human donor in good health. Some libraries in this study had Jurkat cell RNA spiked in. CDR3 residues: CSARDLETGELFF. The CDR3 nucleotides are TGCAGTGCTAGAGATCTAGAAACCGGGGAGCTGTTTTTT.